A selection of T cell receptor beta chains follows, all from one sample in a study of PD-1 blockade in classical Hodgkin lymphoma. Some clones are missing from TCRdb's copy, which holds only in-frame ones; the method was immunoSEQ multiplex PCR. The sample includes 10,000 or so clones, roughly 83% of them seen just once. The sample consisted of CD4+ T cells from blood, taken before the fourth cycle of nivolumab. The origin of the receptors is a human donor with classical Hodgkin lymphoma. The CDR3 runs from the conserved cysteine through the conserved F or W. Each record gives: J gene, D gene, clone size, V gene, CDR3 DNA, CDR3 protein. D genes are given only for firm matches. Rows may omit the clone size; those that give it use once, few, many or a size class.

>TRBJ1-5|NA|NA|TRBV5-1
TGCGCCAGCAGCCAGGGGACAAATCAGCCCCAGCATTTT
CASSQGTNQPQHF
>TRBJ2-1|NA|NA|TRBV18
TGTGCCAGCTCATCTAGAGGTGAGGATCCGTTCTTC
CASSSRGEDPFF
>TRBJ2-7|TRBD1|NA|TRBV19
TGTGCCAGTAGTTGGACAGGGAGCTCCTACGAGCAGTACTTC
CASSWTGSSYEQYF
>TRBJ2-5|NA|once|TRBV29-1
TGCAGCGTTCTTGGGGGTTGGCTCCAAGAGACCCAGTACTTC
CSVLGGWLQETQYF
>TRBJ2-4|TRBD2|NA|TRBV30
TGTGCCTGGAAGAGCGGGGGGGTGAACATTCAGTACTTC
CAWKSGGVNIQYF
>TRBJ2-1|TRBD1|NA|TRBV7-8
TGTGCCAGCAGCTACGCTTCCCTACAGGGGCCCTACAATGAGCAGTTCTTC
CASSYASLQGPYNEQFF
>TRBJ2-2|TRBD1|few|TRBV7-9
TGTGCCAGCAGCTCATGGACAGGGACGAACACCGGGGAGCTGTTTTTT
CASSSWTGTNTGELFF
>TRBJ1-2|NA|NA|TRBV18
TGTGCCAGCTCACCGACAGCCTTCTATGGCTACACCTTC
CASSPTAFYGYTF
>TRBJ2-7|NA|NA|TRBV18
TGTGCCAGCTCACGGCGGGACAGCCTAGTGGGCGAGCAGTACTTC
CASSRRDSLVGEQYF
>TRBJ2-5|NA|NA|TRBV9
TGTGCCAGCAGCGTAGTATCCGGCAGGCAAGAGACCCAGTACTTC
CASSVVSGRQETQYF
>TRBJ2-1|TRBD2|NA|TRBV30
TGTGCCTGGACTAGCGGGAGGAATGAGCAGTTCTTC
CAWTSGRNEQFF
>TRBJ2-1|TRBD2|NA|TRBV10-3
TGTGCCATCAGCGAGCGGGAGTCCTACAATGAGCAGTTCTTC
CAISERESYNEQFF
>TRBJ2-1|NA|NA|TRBV2
TGTGCCAGCAGTATCGGGACCGCGGGGTCTGAGCAGTTCTTC
CASSIGTAGSEQFF
>TRBJ2-7|TRBD1|few|TRBV29-1
TGCAGCGTTTCCCGGGACAGGGGACACGAGCAGTACTTC
CSVSRDRGHEQYF
>TRBJ1-5|NA|NA|TRBV27
TGTGCCAGCAGTTTAGGGGGTGAGCAGCCCCAGCATTTT
CASSLGGEQPQHF
>TRBJ2-7|TRBD2|NA|TRBV7-8
TGTGCCAGCAGCCTGGAACTAGCGGGAGGGCCGTACGAGCAGTACTTC
CASSLELAGGPYEQYF
>TRBJ1-4|TRBD1|NA|TRBV18
TGTGCCAGCTCGCTTCGACCGGGACAGGGTGAAAAACTGTTTTTT
CASSLRPGQGEKLFF
>TRBJ2-5|TRBD1|once|TRBV27
TGTGCCAGCAGTCCCATCCCCCAGACAGGGAAAGAGACCCAGTACTTC
CASSPIPQTGKETQYF
>TRBJ2-5|NA|few|TRBV28
TGTGCCAGCAGCATTGCTCGCCGGGCGCGACAAGAGACCCAGTACTTC
CASSIARRARQETQYF
>TRBJ1-2|NA|NA|TRBV19
TGTGCCAGTAGTATAGCGGGTCCCTATGGCTACACCTTC
CASSIAGPYGYTF
>TRBJ2-4|NA|NA|TRBV19
TGTGCCAGTAGTATAGATGCACCGGGACAACTAGCCAAAAACATTCAGTACTTC
CASSIDAPGQLAKNIQYF
>TRBJ1-1|TRBD1|NA|TRBV10-3
TGTGCCATCAGTGAAGGCAGGGGGAGAGGGATGAACACTGAAGCTTTCTTT
CAISEGRGRGMNTEAFF
>TRBJ2-3|NA|NA|TRBV14
TGTGCCAGCAGCCAAGATTTAGGAGATACGCAGTATTTT
CASSQDLGDTQYF
>TRBJ2-2|NA|NA|TRBV19
TGTGCCAGTAGTATAGACAGGGCGAACACCGGGGAGCTGTTTTTT
CASSIDRANTGELFF
>TRBJ2-3|NA|once|TRBV5-1
TGCGCCAGCAGCTTGGGTTCTAGCGTTAGCACAGATACGCAGTATTTT
CASSLGSSVSTDTQYF
>TRBJ1-5|TRBD1|NA|TRBV7-8
TGTGCCAGCAGCTTAGGACGGCGCGGTAGGGGGCGCGATCAGCCCCAGCATTTT
CASSLGRRGRGRDQPQHF
>TRBJ2-7|NA|NA|TRBV10-3
TGTGCCACAGACACGTCTCCTACTACGAAGCAGTACTTC
CATDTSPTTKQYF
>TRBJ1-1|NA|NA|TRBV29-1
TGCAGCGTTGCCCAGGGGCTGACTGAAGCTTTCTTT
CSVAQGLTEAFF
>TRBJ1-4|TRBD1|NA|TRBV6-1
TGTGCCAGCAGTGCCGCGGGACAGGGGGAAAAACTGTTTTTT
CASSAAGQGEKLFF
>TRBJ2-5|TRBD2|NA|TRBV7-8
TGTGCCAGCAGCTTAGGTTGGCCGGGAGGGCGTGAGACCCAGTACTTC
CASSLGWPGGRETQYF
>TRBJ1-1|NA|NA|TRBV6-5
TGTGCCAGCAGTTCCCGCCCTCCCGGGACCGTCGAAGCTTTCTTT
CASSSRPPGTVEAFF
>TRBJ1-2|TRBD1|NA|TRBV6-5
TGTGCCAGCAGTTACTCCGGGGGGACAGAGAACTATGGCTACACCTTC
CASSYSGGTENYGYTF
>TRBJ1-4|NA|once|TRBV2
TGTGCCAGCAGGTACAGCCTGACTGAAAAACTGTTTTTT
CASRYSLTEKLFF
>TRBJ1-1|NA|NA|TRBV7-9
TGTGCCAGCAGTCAGGGGCTGGGGGTCAGGGGCACTGAAGCTTTCTTT
CASSQGLGVRGTEAFF
>TRBJ1-2|TRBD1|few|TRBV2
TGTGCCAGCAGTAAACAGGGGGACTATGGCTACACCTTC
CASSKQGDYGYTF
>TRBJ2-5|NA|NA|TRBV11-3
TGTGCCAGCAGCTCCCTGTACCAAGAGACCCAGTACTTC
CASSSLYQETQYF
>TRBJ2-5|NA|NA|TRBV2
TGTGCCAGCAGTGAACCGGGGTTAGAGACCCAGTACTTC
CASSEPGLETQYF
>TRBJ2-2|TRBD2|NA|TRBV6-6
TGTGCCAGCAGTTACCGGACTAGCGGGGGCGGGGAGCTGTTTTTT
CASSYRTSGGGELFF